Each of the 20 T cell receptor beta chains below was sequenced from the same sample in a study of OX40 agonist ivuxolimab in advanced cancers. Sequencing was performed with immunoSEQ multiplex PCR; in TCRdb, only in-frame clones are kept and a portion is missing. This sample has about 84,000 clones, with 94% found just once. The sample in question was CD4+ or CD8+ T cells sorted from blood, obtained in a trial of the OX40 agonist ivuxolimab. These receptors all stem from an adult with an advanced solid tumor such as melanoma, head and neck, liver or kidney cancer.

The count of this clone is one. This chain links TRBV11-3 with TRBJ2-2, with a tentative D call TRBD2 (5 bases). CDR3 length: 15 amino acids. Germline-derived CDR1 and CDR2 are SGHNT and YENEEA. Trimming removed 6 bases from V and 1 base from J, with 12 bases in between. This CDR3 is CASSQIGLNTGELFF. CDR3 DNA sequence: TGTGCCAGCAGTCAAATAGGACTGAACACCGGGGAGCTGTTTTTT.

In DNA, the CDR3 is TGTGCCAGCAGCTTCACCCTTTTAGCGAACACTGAAGCTTTCTTT. Translated, it gives CASSFTLLANTEAFF. The chain couples TRBV13 to TRBJ1-1; D remains unclear. Trimming took 3 bases from V and 1 from J, leaving 12 bases between them. The CDR3 length is 15 residues. Germline loops: CDR1 PRHDT, CDR2 FYEKMQ (reference sequence).

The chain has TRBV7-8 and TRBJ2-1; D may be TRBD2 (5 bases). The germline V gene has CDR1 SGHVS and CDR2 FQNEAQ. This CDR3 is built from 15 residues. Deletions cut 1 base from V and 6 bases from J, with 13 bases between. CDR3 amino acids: CASSLGPGWGNEQFF. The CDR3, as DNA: TGTGCCAGCAGCTTAGGGCCGGGATGGGGCAATGAGCAGTTCTTC.

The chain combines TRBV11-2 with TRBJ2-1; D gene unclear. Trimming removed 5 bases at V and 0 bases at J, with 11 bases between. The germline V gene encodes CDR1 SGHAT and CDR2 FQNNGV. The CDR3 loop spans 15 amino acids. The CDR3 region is CASSLDLGSYNEQFF. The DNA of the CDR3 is TGTGCCAGCAGCCTGGACCTGGGCTCCTACAATGAGCAGTTCTTC.

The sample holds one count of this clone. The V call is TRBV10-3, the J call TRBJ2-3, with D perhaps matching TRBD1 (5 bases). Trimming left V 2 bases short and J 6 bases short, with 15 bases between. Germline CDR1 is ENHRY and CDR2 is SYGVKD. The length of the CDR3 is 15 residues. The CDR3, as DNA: TGTGCCATCAGTGAGGAACGGCTAGGGGCGGATACGCAGTATTTT. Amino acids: CAISEERLGADTQYF.

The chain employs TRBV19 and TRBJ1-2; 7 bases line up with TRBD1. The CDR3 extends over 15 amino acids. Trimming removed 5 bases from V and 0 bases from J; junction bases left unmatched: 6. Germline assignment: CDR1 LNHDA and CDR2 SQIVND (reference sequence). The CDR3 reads CASSSRTGANYGYTF. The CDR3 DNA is TGTGCCAGTAGTTCCAGGACAGGAGCTAACTATGGCTACACCTTC.

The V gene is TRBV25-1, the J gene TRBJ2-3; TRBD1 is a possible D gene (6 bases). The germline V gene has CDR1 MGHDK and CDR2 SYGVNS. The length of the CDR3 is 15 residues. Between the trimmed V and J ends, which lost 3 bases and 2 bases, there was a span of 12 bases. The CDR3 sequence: CASSDLDRPTDTQYF. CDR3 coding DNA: TGTGCCAGCAGTGACCTGGACAGACCCACAGATACGCAGTATTTT.

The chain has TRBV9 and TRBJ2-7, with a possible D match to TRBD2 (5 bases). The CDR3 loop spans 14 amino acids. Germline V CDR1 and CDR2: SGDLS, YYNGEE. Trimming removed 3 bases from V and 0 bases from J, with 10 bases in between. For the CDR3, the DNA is TGTGCCAGCAGCGCTCTCCGGGACTCCTACGAGCAGTACTTC. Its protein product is CASSALRDSYEQYF.

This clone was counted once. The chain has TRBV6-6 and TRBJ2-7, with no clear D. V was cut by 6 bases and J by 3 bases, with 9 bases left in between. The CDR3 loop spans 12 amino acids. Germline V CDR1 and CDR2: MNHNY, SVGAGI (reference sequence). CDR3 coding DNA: TGTGCCAGCAGCCCCCCGGGCTACGAGCAGTACTTC. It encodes CASSPPGYEQYF.

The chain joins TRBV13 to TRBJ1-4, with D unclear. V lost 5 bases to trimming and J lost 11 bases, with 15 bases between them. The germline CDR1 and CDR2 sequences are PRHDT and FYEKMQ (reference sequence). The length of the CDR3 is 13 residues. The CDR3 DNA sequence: TGTGCCAGCAGCCAAGTTCCCTTCCGGAAACTGTTTTTT. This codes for CASSQVPFRKLFF.

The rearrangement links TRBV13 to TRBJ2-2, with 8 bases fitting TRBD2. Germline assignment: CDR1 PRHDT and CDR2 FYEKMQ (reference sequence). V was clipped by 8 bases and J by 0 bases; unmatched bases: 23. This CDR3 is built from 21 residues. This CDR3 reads CASSPNTLGLVHPSNTGELFF. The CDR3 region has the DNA TGTGCCAGCTCACCTAATACCCTGGGACTAGTCCATCCCTCGAACACCGGGGAGCTGTTTTTT.

The CDR3 spells CASSQLAGIQETQYF. CDR3 nucleotides: TGTGCCAGCAGCCAACTAGCGGGCATACAAGAGACCCAGTACTTC. The chain links TRBV14 to TRBJ2-5; 8 bases are shared with TRBD2. The CDR3 is 15 amino acids. Germline lookup yields CDR1 SGHDN and CDR2 FVKESK. V shed 2 bases and J 2 bases; nucleotides not matched to a gene: 4.

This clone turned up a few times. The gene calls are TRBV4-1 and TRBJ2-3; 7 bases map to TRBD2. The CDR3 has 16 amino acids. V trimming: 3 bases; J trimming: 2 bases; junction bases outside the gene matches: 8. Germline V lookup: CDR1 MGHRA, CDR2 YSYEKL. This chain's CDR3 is CASSHPAGLDTDTQYF. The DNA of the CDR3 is TGCGCCAGCAGCCACCCAGCGGGGTTAGACACAGATACGCAGTATTTT.

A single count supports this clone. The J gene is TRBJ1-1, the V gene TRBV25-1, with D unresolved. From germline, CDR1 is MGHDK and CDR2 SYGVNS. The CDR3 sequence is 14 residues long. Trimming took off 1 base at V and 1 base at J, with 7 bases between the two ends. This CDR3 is CASSELSKNTEAFF. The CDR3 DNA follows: TGTGCCAGCAGTGAATTAAGTAAGAACACTGAAGCTTTCTTT.

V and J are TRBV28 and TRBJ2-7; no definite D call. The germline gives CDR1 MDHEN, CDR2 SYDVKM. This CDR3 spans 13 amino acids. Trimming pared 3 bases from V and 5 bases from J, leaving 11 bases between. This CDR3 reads CASSFEESNEQYF. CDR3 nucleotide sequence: TGTGCCAGCAGTTTTGAGGAGAGCAACGAGCAGTACTTC. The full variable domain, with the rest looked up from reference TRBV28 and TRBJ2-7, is DVKVTQSSRYLVKRTGEKVFLECVQDMDHENMFWYRQDPGLGLRLIYFSYDVKMKEKGDIPEGYSVSREKKERFSLILESASTNQTSMYLCASSFEESNEQYFGPGTRLTVT.

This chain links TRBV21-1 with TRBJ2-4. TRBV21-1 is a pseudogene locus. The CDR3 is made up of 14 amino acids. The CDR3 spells CARRTTTFKNIQYF. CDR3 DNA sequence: TGTGCCAGGAGGACCACCACATTCAAAAACATTCAGTACTTC.

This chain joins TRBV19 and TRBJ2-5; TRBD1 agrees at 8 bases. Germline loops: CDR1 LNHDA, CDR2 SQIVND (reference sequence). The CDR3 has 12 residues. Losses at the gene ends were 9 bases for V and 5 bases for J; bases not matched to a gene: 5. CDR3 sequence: CARQGARETQYF. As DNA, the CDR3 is TGTGCCAGGCAGGGGGCTAGGGAGACCCAGTACTTC.

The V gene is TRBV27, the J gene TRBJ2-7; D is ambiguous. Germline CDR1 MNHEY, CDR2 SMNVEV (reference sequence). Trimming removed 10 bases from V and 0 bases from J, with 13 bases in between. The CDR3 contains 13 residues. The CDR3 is CAIRGRLSYEQYF. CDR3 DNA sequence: TGTGCCATCCGAGGACGGCTCTCCTACGAGCAGTACTTC.

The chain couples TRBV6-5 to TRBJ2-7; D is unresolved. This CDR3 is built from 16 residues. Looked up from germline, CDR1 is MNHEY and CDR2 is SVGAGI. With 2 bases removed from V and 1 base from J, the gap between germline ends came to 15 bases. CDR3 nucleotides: TGTGCCAGCAGTTACGACGGCTATCCCTCGTCCTACGAGCAGTACTTC. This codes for CASSYDGYPSSYEQYF.

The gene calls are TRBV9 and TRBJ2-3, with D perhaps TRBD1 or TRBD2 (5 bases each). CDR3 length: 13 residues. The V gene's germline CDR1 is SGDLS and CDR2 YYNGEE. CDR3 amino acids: CAGSGGSTDTQYF. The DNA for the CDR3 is TGTGCGGGATCTGGGGGAAGCACAGATACGCAGTATTTT.